A single count supports the clone carrying this TCR beta chain. Antigen specificity is unknown. This sample is drawn from a study of cytomegalovirus exposure and HLA in healthy donors. Whole-study results and caveats: More clonal expansion characterized HLA-associated TCR beta chains than equally common others in a later analysis.

Vbeta (60) and Jbeta (13) primers were used in the PCR. TCRdb's table, derived via immunoSEQ multiplex PCR, lists solely in-frame clones and lacks some. This table holds 150,000 to 200,000 clones, approximately 71% found once. The clonotype originates from a girl aged 5 to 17 in good health and CMV-seronegative. Sample: PBMCs.

The CDR3 DNA sequence: TGTGCCAGCAGCTTGACAACAGGAGGGGCAGATACGCAGTATTTT. Its protein product is CASSLTTGGADTQYF. The rearrangement uses TRBV6-5 and TRBJ2-3; a possible D gene is TRBD2 (6 bases). Trimming pared 6 bases from V and 4 bases from J, leaving 17 bases between. This CDR3 is built from 15 residues. Germline values: CDR1 MNHEY, CDR2 SVGAGI.